This record concerns one TCR beta chain sequence. As yet, its antigen is unknown. Data came from immunoSEQ multiplex PCR; TCRdb stores just in-frame clones and leaves some out. There are 30,000 to 35,000 clones in the sample; almost 90% occur only once, and 4.2% lies in the top ten. The sample comes from a study of T cells in localized non-small cell lung cancer. Regarding the study as a whole: Uninvolved adjacent lung showed higher T cell clonality than tumor.

The sequence came from a woman aged 35-75 years with stage I lung adenocarcinoma. The material was peripheral blood, obtained before any cancer treatment.

CDR3 loop: CASSQDWDRGPGNTIYF. The DNA of the CDR3 is TGTGCCAGCAGCCAAGATTGGGACAGGGGGCCTGGAAACACCATATATTTT. The chain has TRBV4-2 and TRBJ1-3, with 12 bases lining up with TRBD1. V lost 0 bases and J lost 2; bases outside the gene matches: 2. Germline values: CDR1 LGHNA, CDR2 YNFKEQ. The CDR3 is 17 residues long.